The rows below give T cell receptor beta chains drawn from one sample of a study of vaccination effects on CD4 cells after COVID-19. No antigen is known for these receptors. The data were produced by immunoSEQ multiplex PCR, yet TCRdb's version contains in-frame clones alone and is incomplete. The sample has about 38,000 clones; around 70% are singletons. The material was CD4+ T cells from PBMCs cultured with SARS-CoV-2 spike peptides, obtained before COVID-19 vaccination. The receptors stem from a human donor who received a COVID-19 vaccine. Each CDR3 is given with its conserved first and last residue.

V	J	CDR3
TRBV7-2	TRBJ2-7	CASHKGTESEQYF
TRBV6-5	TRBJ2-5	CASRFGTGLETQYF
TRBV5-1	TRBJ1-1	CASSLGGTGATEAFF
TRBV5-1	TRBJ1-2	CASSLVGDYGYTF
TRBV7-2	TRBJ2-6	CASRSDSGANVLTF
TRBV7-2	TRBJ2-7	CASSLTSTYEQYF
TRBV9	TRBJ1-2	CASSALSGPYGYTF
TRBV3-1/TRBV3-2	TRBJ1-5	CASSPRTGVNQPQHF
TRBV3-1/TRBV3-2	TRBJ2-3	CASSPNFGLAGDTQYF
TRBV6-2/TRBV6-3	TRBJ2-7	CASSYSTGGGKYEQYF
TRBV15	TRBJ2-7	CATSKDRVSYEQYF
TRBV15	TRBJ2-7	CATSRGGTANYEQYF
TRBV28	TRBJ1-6	CASSLDRLSYNSPLHF
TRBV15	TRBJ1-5	CATSRERGSNQPQHF
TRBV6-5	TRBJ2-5	CASKPGQAEETQYF
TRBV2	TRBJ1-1	CASSEGGTEAFF
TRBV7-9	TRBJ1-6	CASSLEGATGNSPLHF
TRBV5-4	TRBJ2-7	CASSARTGSSYEQYF
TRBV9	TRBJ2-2	CASSVGQGKWELFF
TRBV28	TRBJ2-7	CATKRSAGTGGYEQYF
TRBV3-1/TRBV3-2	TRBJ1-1	CASSQEGTENTEAFF
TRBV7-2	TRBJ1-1	CASSLGGSNTEAFF
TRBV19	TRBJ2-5	CASSTLPGAGGETQYF
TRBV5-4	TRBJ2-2	CASSTQGRGTGELFF
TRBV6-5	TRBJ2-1	CASSYGRGRGYNEQFF
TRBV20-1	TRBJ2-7	CSASGDTSRPYEQYF
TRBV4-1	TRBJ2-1	CASSQDDLRESYNEQFF
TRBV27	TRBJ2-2	CASRTGNTGELFF
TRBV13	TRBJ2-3	CASSTIGGSTDTQYF
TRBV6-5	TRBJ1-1	CASSFSRTVNTEAFF
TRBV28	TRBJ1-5	CASSPSIVGINF
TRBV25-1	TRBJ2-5	CASSPGQGRETQYF
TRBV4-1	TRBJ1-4	CASSQGGRIYNEKLFF
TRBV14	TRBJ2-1	CASSQNPPGNEQFF
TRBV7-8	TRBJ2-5	CASSAHPQETQYF
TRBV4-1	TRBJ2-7	CASSQEASGPYEQYF
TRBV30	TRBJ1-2	CAWSVSPTYGYTF
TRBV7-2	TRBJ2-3	CASSEKRGTVRFTDTQYF
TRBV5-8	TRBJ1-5	CASSGGGYQPQHF
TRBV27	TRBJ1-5	CASSLVPLADQPQHF
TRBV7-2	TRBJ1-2	CASSPRGGANYGYTF
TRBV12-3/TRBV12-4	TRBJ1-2	CASSLRGYGYTF
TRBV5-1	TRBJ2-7	CASSPAGTSGGSSYEQYF